These 4 T cell receptor beta chains were all obtained from the same sample, sequenced in a study of T cells in Graves' hyperthyroidism and ophthalmopathy. Amplified regions were TCR beta CDR3 sequences from RNA transcripts. An initial round of RT-PCR targeting the TCR CDR3 relied on the HTBI primer set. Each CDR3 protein gets one entry after TCRdb re-called the multiplex PCR reads with MiXCR. This sample has some 320,000 distinct CDR3 sequences, with 12% to 15% found just once. Sequences were obtained from blood. These receptors came from a woman in her forties with Graves' ophthalmopathy.

A remark on this clonotype: Its ends do not fully match the called genes, so a read error is possible. The chain has TRBV4-1 and TRBJ2-2; D gene uncertain. The CDR3 covers 17 residues. Germline-derived CDR1 and CDR2 are MGHRA and YSYEKL. This chain's CDR3 is CASSHRLPKTNTGELFF. The CDR3 region has the DNA TGCGCCAGCAGCCATCGATTACCCAAGACGAACACTGGGGAGCTGTTTTTT.

This clonotype was found many times. This chain links TRBV27 with TRBJ1-2; D perhaps matches TRBD1 (5 bases). Germline V gene lookup returns CDR1 MNHEY and CDR2 SMNVEV (reference sequence). The CDR3 is 13 amino acids. V was shortened by 3 bases and J by 3 bases, with 8 bases between the two germline ends. Written as DNA, the CDR3 is TGTGCCAGCAGTTTCGGGGGTGACTATGGCTACACCTTC. Its protein product is CASSFGGDYGYTF.

This clonotype was seen many times. J is TRBJ2-3 and V is TRBV12-3 or TRBV12-4; D is uncertain. With 5 bases removed from V and 3 bases from J, the gap between germline ends came to 18 bases. The CDR3 runs to 16 residues. This chain's CDR3 is CASSLPRSDGTDTQYF. CDR3 DNA: TGTGCCAGCAGTCTGCCCCGGTCGGACGGGACAGATACGCAGTATTTT.

This clonotype showed up just a few times. The chain has TRBV9 and TRBJ1-6; D is undetermined. The germline V and J ends were trimmed by 5 bases and 9 bases, with 15 bases remaining between them. The CDR3 spans 14 residues. CDR1 and CDR2 (germline): SGDLS, YYNGEE. The DNA of the CDR3 is TGTGCCAGCAGTGTCGGGGTTTCAGCTTCACCCCTCCACTTT. Protein: CASSVGVSASPLHF.